This is a list of T cell receptor beta chains from one sample in a study of PD-1 blockade in classical Hodgkin lymphoma. The protocol was immunoSEQ multiplex PCR, while the TCRdb copy is restricted to in-frame clones and leaves out a portion. The sample lists 18,000 or so clones; 75% were seen once. Sequencing was performed on CD4+ T cells from blood, taken before the fourth cycle of nivolumab. The receptors originated from a human donor with classical Hodgkin lymphoma. CDR3s include the opening cysteine and the closing phenylalanine or tryptophan. Fields, in order: CDR3 DNA, CDR3 protein, CDR3 length, J gene, V gene, D gene, clone size. The D gene is left open where the match is weak. Where a row states a size, it is once, few, many or the class of an expanded clone; other rows omit it.

CDR3nt: TGTGCCAGCAGCCTACGAGGTATTATGTACGACTACACCTTC
CDR3aa: CASSLRGIMYDYTF
len: 14
j_gene: TRBJ1-2
v_gene: TRBV7-9
d_gene: NA
abundance: NA

CDR3nt: TGCGCCAGCATCAATCCCCGAGCCTCCTCGCGCTACGAGCAGTACTTC
CDR3aa: CASINPRASSRYEQYF
len: 16
j_gene: TRBJ2-7
v_gene: TRBV10-2
d_gene: NA
abundance: NA

CDR3nt: TGTGCCAGCTCTAGGGGGCCTTACTACGAGCAGTACTTC
CDR3aa: CASSRGPYYEQYF
len: 13
j_gene: TRBJ2-7
v_gene: TRBV6-5
d_gene: TRBD1
abundance: NA

CDR3nt: TGTGCCACCAGCAGAGTGAGGGGTCTATCCGAGCAGTACTTC
CDR3aa: CATSRVRGLSEQYF
len: 14
j_gene: TRBJ2-7
v_gene: TRBV15
d_gene: NA
abundance: NA

CDR3nt: TGTGCCAGTAGCCCGCCGGGACTAGCCTGGGGTGAGCAGTTCTTC
CDR3aa: CASSPPGLAWGEQFF
len: 15
j_gene: TRBJ2-1
v_gene: TRBV19
d_gene: TRBD2
abundance: NA

CDR3nt: TGTGCCAGCAGAGAGGATCTGGCCGTCTATGGCTACACCTTC
CDR3aa: CASREDLAVYGYTF
len: 14
j_gene: TRBJ1-2
v_gene: TRBV28
d_gene: NA
abundance: NA

CDR3nt: TGTGCCAGTAGTATCACGGCAGGACCCAACTATGGCTACACCTTC
CDR3aa: CASSITAGPNYGYTF
len: 15
j_gene: TRBJ1-2
v_gene: TRBV19
d_gene: NA
abundance: few

CDR3nt: TGTGCCATCAGTGAGCCTGAGACAGGGATTATTAAGCAGTTCTTC
CDR3aa: CAISEPETGIIKQFF
len: 15
j_gene: TRBJ2-1
v_gene: TRBV10-3
d_gene: TRBD1
abundance: NA

CDR3nt: TGCGCCAGCAGGAGGGGGGCCCGGTGCAATCAGCCCCAGCATTTT
CDR3aa: CASRRGARCNQPQHF
len: 15
j_gene: TRBJ1-5
v_gene: TRBV5-1
d_gene: NA
abundance: NA

CDR3nt: TGTGCCACCAAAAGCCCCAACGGACGTAGTAATTCACCCCTCCACTTT
CDR3aa: CATKSPNGRSNSPLHF
len: 16
j_gene: TRBJ1-6
v_gene: TRBV10-3
d_gene: NA
abundance: NA